Described below is a single TCR beta chain sequence and its context. Its antigen is not identified. Clones were read by immunoSEQ multiplex PCR, and TCRdb kept only the in-frame ones, dropping some. The sample comprises 25,000 to 35,000 clones, roughly four fifths of which are singletons, and about 4.7% rests with the top ten. The data were taken from a study of early stage breast cancer tumors. Whole-study findings and limits: In about 90% of the 16 patients, blood comparison separated tumor from normal breast. Tumors had around 2.4-fold higher T cell density than normal breast.

V was cut by 0 bases and J by 1 base, with 1 base left in between. Germline V gives CDR1 WSHSY, CDR2 SAAADI. This CDR3 has 12 residues. Sample: blood. This clonotype was obtained from a person aged 40 to 49 with breast cancer. The chain links TRBV10-2 to TRBJ2-7; D unresolved. The CDR3 region has the DNA TGCGCCAGCAGTGAGTCTTCCTACGAGCAGTACTTC. Translating it yields CASSESSYEQYF.